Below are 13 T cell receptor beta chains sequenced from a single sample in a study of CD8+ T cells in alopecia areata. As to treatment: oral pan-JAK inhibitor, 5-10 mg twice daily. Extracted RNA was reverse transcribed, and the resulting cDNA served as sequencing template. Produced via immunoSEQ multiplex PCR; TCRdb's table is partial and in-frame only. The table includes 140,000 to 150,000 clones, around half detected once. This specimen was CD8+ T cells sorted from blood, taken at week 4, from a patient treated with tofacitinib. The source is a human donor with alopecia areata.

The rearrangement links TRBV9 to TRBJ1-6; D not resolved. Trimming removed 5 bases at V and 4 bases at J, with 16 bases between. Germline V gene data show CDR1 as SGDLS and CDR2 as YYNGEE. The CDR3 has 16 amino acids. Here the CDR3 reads CASSGPGGPYNSPLHF. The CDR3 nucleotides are TGTGCCAGCAGTGGACCGGGCGGCCCTTATAATTCACCCCTCCACTTT.

CDR3 residues: CASSQENRKQFF. CDR3 nucleotide sequence: TGCGCCAGCAGCCAAGAGAACAGAAAGCAGTTCTTC. The chain joins TRBV4-1 to TRBJ2-1, with D hard to call. CDR1 and CDR2 from the germline V gene are MGHRA and YSYEKL. This CDR3 contains 12 residues. Trimming cost V 0 bases and J 11 bases, with 8 bases left between them.

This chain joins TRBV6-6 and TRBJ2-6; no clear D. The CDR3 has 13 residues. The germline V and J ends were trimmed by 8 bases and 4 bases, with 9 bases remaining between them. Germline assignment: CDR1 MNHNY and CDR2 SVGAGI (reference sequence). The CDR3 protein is CASFEQGANVLTF. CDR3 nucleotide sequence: TGTGCCAGCTTCGAGCAAGGGGCCAACGTCCTGACTTTC.

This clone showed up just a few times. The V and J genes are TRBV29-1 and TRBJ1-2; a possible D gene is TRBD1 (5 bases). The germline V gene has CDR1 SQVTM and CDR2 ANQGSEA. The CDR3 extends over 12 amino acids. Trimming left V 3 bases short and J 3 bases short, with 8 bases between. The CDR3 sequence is CSVDGGDYGYTF. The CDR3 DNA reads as TGCAGCGTTGATGGGGGTGACTATGGCTACACCTTC.

CDR3 DNA: TGTGCCAGCAGCCAACGCGTAGGACGCCCGAACACCGGGGAGCTGTTTTTT. Its translation is CASSQRVGRPNTGELFF. The V gene is TRBV4-2, the J gene TRBJ2-2; D not certain. Looked up from germline, CDR1 is LGHNA and CDR2 is YNFKEQ. CDR3 length: 17 residues. V was clipped by 2 bases and J by 0 bases, with 13 bases between them.

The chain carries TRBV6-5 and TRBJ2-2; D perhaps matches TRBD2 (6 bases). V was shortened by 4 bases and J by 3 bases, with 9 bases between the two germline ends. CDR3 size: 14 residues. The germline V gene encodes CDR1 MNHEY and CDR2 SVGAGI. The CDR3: CASSFGGHTGELFF. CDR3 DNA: TGTGCCAGCAGTTTCGGGGGACACACCGGGGAGCTGTTTTTT.

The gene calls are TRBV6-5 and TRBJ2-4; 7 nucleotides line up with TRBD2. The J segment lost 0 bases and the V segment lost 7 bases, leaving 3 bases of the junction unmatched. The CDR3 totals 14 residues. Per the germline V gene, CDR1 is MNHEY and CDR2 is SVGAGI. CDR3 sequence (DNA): TGTGCCAGCACCCCGGGAGGAGCCAAAAACATTCAGTACTTC. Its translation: CASTPGGAKNIQYF.

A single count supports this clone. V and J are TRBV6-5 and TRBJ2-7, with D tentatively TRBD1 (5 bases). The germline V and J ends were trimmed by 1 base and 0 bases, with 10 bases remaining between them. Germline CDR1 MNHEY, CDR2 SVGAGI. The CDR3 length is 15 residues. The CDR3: CASSYWAGNSYEQYF. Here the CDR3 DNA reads TGTGCCAGCAGTTACTGGGCAGGGAACTCCTACGAGCAGTACTTC.

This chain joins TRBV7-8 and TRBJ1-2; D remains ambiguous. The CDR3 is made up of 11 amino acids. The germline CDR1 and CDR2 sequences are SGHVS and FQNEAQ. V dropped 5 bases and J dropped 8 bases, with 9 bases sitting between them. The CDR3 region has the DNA TGTGCCAGCAGCCAGGTCCAGGGCTACACCTTC. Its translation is CASSQVQGYTF.

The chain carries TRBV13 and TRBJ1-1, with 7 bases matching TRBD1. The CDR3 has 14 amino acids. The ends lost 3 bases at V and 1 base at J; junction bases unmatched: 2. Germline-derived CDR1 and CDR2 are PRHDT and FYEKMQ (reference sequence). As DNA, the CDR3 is TGTGCCAGCAGCTTGGGACAGACGAACACTGAAGCTTTCTTT. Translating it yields CASSLGQTNTEAFF.

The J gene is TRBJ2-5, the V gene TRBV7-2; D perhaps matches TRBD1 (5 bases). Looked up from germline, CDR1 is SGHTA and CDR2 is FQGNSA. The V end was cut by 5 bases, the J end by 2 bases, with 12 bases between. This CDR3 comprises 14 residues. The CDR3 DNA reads TGTGCCAGCAGCCCGGACACCGCGCAAGAGACCCAGTACTTC. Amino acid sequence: CASSPDTAQETQYF.

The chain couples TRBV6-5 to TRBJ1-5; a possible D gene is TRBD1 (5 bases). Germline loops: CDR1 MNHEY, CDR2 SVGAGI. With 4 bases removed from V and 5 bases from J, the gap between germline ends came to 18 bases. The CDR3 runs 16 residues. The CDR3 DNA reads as TGTGCCAGCAGTTCATCAGGTGGGGAGGGGTATCAGCCCCAGCATTTT. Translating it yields CASSSSGGEGYQPQHF.

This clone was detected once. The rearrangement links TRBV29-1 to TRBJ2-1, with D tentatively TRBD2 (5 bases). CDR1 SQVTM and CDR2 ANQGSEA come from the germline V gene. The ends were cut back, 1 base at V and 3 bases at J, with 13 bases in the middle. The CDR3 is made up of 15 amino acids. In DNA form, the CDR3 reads TGCAGCGTTGAAGGAGAAGTTAGCGACTACAATGAGCAGTTCTTC. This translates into CSVEGEVSDYNEQFF.